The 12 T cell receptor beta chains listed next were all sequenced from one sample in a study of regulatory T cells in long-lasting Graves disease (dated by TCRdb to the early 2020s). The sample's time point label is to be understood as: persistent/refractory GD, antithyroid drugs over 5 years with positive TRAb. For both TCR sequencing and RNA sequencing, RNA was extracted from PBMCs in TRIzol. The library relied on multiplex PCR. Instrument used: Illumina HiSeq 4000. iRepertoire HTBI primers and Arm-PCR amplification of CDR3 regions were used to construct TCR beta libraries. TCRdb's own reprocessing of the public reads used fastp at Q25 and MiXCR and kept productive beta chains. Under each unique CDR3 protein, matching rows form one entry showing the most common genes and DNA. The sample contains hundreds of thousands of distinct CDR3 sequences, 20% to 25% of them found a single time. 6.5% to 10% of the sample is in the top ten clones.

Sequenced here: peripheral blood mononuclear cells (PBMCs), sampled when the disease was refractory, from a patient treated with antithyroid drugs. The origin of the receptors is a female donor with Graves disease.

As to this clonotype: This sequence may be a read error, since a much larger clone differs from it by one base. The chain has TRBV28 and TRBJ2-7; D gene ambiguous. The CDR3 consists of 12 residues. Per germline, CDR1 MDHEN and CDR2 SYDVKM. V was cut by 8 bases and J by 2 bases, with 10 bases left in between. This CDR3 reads CASGSVPYEQYF. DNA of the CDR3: TGTGCCAGCGGTTCGGTCCCCTACGAGCAGTACTTC.

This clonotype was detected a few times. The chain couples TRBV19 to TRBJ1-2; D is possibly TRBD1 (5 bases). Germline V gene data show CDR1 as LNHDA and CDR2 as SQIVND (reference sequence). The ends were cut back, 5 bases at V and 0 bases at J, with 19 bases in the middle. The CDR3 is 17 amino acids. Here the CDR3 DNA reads TGTGCCAGTAGTTTTCACCGGGACGCCGGAGCTAACTATGGCTACACCTTC. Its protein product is CASSFHRDAGANYGYTF.

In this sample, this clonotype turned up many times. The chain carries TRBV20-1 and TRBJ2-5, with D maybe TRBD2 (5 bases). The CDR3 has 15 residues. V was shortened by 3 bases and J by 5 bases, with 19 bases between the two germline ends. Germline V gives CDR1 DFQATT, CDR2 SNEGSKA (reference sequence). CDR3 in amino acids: CSARSPGVIGETQYF. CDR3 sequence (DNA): TGCAGTGCTAGGTCGCCCGGGGTGATTGGGGAGACCCAGTACTTC.

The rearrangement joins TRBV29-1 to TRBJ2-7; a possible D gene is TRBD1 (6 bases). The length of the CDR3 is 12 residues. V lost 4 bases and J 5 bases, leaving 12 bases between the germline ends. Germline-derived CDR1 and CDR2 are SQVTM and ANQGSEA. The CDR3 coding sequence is TGCAGCGTTGTAAGCAGGGGCGACGAGCAGTACTTC. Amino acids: CSVVSRGDEQYF.

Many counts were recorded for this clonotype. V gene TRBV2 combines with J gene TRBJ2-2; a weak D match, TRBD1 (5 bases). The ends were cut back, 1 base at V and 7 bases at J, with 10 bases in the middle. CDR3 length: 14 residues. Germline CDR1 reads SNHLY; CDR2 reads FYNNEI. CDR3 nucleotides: TGTGCCAGCAGTGAAGTCCAGGGTTTCGGGGAGCTGTTTTTT. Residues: CASSEVQGFGELFF.

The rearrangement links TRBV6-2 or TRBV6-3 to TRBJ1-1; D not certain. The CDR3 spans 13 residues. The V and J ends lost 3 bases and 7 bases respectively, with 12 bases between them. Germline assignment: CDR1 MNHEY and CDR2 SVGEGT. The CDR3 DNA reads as TGTGCCAGCAGTTATTCCCCCCATTTTGAAGCTTTCTTT. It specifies CASSYSPHFEAFF.

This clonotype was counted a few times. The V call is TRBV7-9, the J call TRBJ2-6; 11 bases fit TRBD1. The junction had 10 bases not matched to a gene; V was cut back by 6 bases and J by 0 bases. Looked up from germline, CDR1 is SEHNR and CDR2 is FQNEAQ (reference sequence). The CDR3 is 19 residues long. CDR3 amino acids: CASRYSGTGGNSGANVLTF. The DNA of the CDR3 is TGTGCCAGCAGATACTCGGGGACAGGGGGAAACTCTGGGGCCAACGTCCTGACTTTC.

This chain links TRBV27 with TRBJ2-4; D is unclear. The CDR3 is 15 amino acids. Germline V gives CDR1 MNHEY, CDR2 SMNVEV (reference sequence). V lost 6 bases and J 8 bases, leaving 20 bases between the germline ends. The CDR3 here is CASSHVAATSDIQYF. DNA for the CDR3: TGTGCCAGCAGCCATGTGGCAGCGACGTCGGACATTCAGTACTTC.

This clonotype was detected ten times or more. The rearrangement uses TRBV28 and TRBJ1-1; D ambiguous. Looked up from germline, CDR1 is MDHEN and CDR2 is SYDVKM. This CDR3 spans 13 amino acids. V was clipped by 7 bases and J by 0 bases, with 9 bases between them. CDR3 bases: TGTGCCAGCACCCCTCAATTGAACACTGAAGCTTTCTTT. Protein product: CASTPQLNTEAFF.

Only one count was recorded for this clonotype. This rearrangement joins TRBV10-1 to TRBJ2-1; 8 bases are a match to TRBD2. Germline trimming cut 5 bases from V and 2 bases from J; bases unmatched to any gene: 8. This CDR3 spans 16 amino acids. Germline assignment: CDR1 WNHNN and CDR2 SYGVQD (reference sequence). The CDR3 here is CASSRSGSSAYNEQFF. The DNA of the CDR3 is TGCGCCAGCAGTAGGAGCGGGAGTTCCGCCTACAATGAGCAGTTCTTC.

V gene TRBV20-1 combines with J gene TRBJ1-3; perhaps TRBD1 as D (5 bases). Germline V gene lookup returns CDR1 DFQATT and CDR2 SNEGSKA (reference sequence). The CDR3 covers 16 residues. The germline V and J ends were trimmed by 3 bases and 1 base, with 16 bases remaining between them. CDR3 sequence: CSARPGPGTSGNTIYF. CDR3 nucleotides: TGCAGTGCTAGGCCCGGTCCAGGGACTTCTGGAAACACCATATATTTT.

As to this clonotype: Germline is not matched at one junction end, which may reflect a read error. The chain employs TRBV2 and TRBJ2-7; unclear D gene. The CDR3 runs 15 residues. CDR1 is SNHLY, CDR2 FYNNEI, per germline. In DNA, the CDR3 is TGTGCCAGCAGTGAAGCGCTTCTCGGCCGTAACGAGCAGTGCTTC. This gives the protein CASSEALLGRNEQCF. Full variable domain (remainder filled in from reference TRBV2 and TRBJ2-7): EPEVTQTPSHQVTQMGQEVILRCVPISNHLYFYWYRQILGQKVEFLVSFYNNEISEKSEIFDDQFSVERPDGSNFTLKIRSTKLEDSAMYFCASSEALLGRNEQCFGPGTRLTVT.